This T cell receptor beta chain was sequenced for a study of CD8+ T cells in alopecia areata. Findings and caveats of the study: In patients, TCRs were shared less clearly than in mice, and HLA may possibly be involved.

The sample's treatment: oral pan-JAK inhibitor, 5-10 mg twice daily. On this clone itself: The antigen is not known.

Germline V gene lookup returns CDR1 SQVTM and CDR2 ANQGSEA. V lost 3 bases to trimming and J lost 1 base, with 14 bases between them. This CDR3 has 15 residues. In each case, RNA was isolated and then reverse transcribed into cDNA as the sequencing template. Assay: immunoSEQ multiplex PCR; the TCRdb copy retains only in-frame clones and omits some. The table shows 85,000 to 95,000 clones, with about three quarters occurring only once. This chain joins TRBV29-1 and TRBJ2-3; D might be TRBD1 (5 bases). Sequenced here: CD8+ T cells sorted from blood, sampled around week 44, from a patient treated with tofacitinib. This receptor was taken from a human donor with alopecia areata. CDR3 bases: TGCAGCGTTGAGCGGCAGGGCTCGGGCACAGATACGCAGTATTTT. Translation gives CSVERQGSGTDTQYF.